One and the same sample provided the 4 T cell receptor beta chains below, sequenced in a study of blood T cell repertoires in COVID-19. Clones were read by immunoSEQ multiplex PCR, and TCRdb kept only the in-frame ones, dropping some. The sample has approximately 70,000 clones; 90% to 95% are singletons. Sequenced sample: peripheral blood. The receptors stem from a man in his forties with COVID-19, enrolled during active disease.

This clone has a handful of counts. This CDR3 reads CASSQPDTYEQYF. The CDR3 DNA follows: TGCGCCAGCAGCCAACCAGACACCTACGAGCAGTACTTC. The chain joins TRBV4-1 to TRBJ2-7; D is undetermined. The germline gives CDR1 MGHRA, CDR2 YSYEKL. Trimming left V 2 bases short and J 2 bases short, with 7 bases between. This CDR3 is built from 13 residues.

This sequence joins TRBV11-2 and TRBJ1-1, with 7 bases identical to TRBD1. Trimming removed 1 base from V and 7 bases from J; junction bases left unmatched: 21. Germline CDR1 is SGHAT and CDR2 is FQNNGV. The CDR3 runs to 19 residues. CDR3 in DNA: TGTGCCAGCAGCTTAGGTTCCCTCAGGGGGGTTAGCCCGGGTGGTGAAGCTTTCTTT. Translating gives CASSLGSLRGVSPGGEAFF.

The CDR3 DNA is TGTGCCATCCTTCGGGAGGGGGACTATGGCTACACCTTC. This gives the protein CAILREGDYGYTF. The rearrangement uses TRBV12-3 or TRBV12-4 and TRBJ1-2; D is possibly TRBD1 (6 bases). The CDR3 runs 13 residues. V lost 10 bases and J lost 3, with 15 bases in between.

The chain has TRBV9 and TRBJ1-1; D is ambiguous. Germline-derived CDR1 and CDR2 are SGDLS and YYNGEE. There are 15 residues in the CDR3. V lost 0 bases and J lost 4, with 13 bases in between. CDR3 sequence (DNA): TGTGCCAGCAGCGTAGCCCTCGGCGCGGGCACTGAAGCTTTCTTT. Translation gives CASSVALGAGTEAFF.